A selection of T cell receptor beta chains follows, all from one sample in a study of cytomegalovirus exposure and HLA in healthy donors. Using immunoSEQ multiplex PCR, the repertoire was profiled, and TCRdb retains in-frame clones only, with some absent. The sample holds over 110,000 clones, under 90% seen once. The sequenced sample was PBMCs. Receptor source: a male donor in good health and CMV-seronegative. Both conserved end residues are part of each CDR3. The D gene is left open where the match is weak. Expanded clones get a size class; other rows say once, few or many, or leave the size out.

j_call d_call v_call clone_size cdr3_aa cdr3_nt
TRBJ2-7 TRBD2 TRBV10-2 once CASSLGLSAYEQYF TGCGCCAGCAGCTTGGGACTATCCGCCTACGAGCAGTACTTC
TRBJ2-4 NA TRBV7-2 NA CASSDPAGSPLTSIQYF TGTGCCAGCAGCGATCCAGCGGGTTCTCCCCTTACGTCGATTCAGTACTTC
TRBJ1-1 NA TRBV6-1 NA CASSLERNTEAFF TGTGCCAGCAGTTTAGAGAGGAACACTGAAGCTTTCTTT
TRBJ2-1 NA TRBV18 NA CASSPSTASYNEQFF TGTGCCAGCTCACCTTCGACAGCTTCCTACAATGAGCAGTTCTTC
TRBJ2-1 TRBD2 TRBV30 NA CAWSLPGSGRAEQFF TGTGCCTGGAGTCTCCCGGGGAGCGGGAGAGCCGAGCAGTTCTTC
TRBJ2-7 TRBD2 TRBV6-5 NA CASSRERDYEQYF TGTGCCAGCAGTAGGGAGCGGGACTACGAGCAGTACTTC
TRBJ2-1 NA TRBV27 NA CASSLATTDEQFF TGTGCCAGCAGTTTAGCTACTACTGATGAGCAGTTCTTC
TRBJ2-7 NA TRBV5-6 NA CASSWSTGIYEQYF TGTGCCAGCAGCTGGTCGACAGGAATCTACGAGCAGTACTTC
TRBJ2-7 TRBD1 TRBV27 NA CASSWDRESYEQYF TGTGCCAGCAGTTGGGACAGGGAGTCCTACGAGCAGTACTTC
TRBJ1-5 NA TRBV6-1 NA CASREVGDQPQHF TGTGCCAGCAGGGAGGTCGGGGATCAGCCCCAGCATTTT
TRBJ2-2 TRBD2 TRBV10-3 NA CAISDPETSGSTGELFF TGTGCCATCAGTGACCCTGAGACGAGCGGGAGTACCGGGGAGCTGTTTTTT
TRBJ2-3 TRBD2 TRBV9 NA CASSTSGMTDTQYF TGTGCCAGCAGCACTAGCGGGATGACAGATACGCAGTATTTT
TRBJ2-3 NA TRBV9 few CASSFHTDTQYF TGTGCCAGCAGCTTTCACACAGATACGCAGTATTTT
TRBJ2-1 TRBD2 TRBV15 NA CATSTRTSGSTEQFF TGTGCCACCAGCACAAGGACTAGCGGGAGTACTGAGCAGTTCTTC
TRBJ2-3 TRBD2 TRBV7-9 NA CASRLRGLAGRADTQYF TGTGCCAGCAGGCTCCGGGGGCTAGCGGGACGCGCAGATACGCAGTATTTT
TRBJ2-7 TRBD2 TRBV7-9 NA CASSFGPAGGHEQYF TGTGCCAGCAGCTTCGGACCAGCGGGAGGCCACGAGCAGTACTTC
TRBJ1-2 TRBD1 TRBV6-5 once CASSSGTGSGHGYTF TGTGCCAGCAGTTCGGGGACAGGGTCGGGTCACGGCTACACCTTC
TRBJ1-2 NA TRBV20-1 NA CSAGDYGYTF TGCAGTGCCGGAGACTATGGCTACACCTTC
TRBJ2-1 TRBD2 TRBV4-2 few CASSQNAGTSGNEQFF TGTGCCAGCAGCCAAAACGCCGGGACTAGTGGCAATGAGCAGTTCTTC
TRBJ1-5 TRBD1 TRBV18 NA CASSPGQGSELNQPQHF TGTGCCAGCTCACCAGGACAGGGAAGTGAACTCAATCAGCCCCAGCATTTT
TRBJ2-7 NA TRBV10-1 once CASRRGREIEQYF TGCGCCAGCCGAAGGGGGAGGGAAATCGAGCAGTACTTC
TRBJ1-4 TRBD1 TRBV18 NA CASSPNGDSSNEKLFF TGTGCCAGCTCACCCAATGGGGACAGCTCAAATGAAAAACTGTTTTTT
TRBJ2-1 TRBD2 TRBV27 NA CASQAGGTYNEQFF TGTGCCAGTCAAGCGGGAGGGACATACAATGAGCAGTTCTTC
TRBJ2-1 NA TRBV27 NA CASSLFVVRLYNEQFF TGTGCCAGCAGTTTATTTGTCGTCAGGCTCTACAATGAGCAGTTCTTC
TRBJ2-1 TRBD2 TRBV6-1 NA CASSDQRTSGPSYNEQFF TGTGCCAGCAGTGACCAGCGGACTAGCGGGCCAAGCTACAATGAGCAGTTCTTC
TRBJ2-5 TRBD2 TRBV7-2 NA CAGTGGPFKEQYF TGTGCCGGTACGGGAGGGCCTTTTAAGGAGCAGTACTTC
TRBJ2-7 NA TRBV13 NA CASSPPLGSSYEQYF TGTGCCAGCAGTCCTCCTCTGGGCAGCTCCTACGAGCAGTACTTC
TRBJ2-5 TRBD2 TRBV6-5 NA CASSYGTSGGTQYF TGTGCCAGCAGCTATGGGACTAGCGGAGGGACCCAGTACTTC
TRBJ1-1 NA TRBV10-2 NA CASSGRTGRTEAFF TGCGCCAGCAGTGGTCGAACAGGGCGGACTGAAGCTTTCTTT
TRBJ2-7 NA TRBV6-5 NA CASSYGSQGYYEQYF TGTGCCAGCAGTTACGGGTCCCAGGGATACTACGAGCAGTACTTC
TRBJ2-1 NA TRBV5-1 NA CASRGGNEQFF TGCGCCAGCAGAGGGGGAAATGAGCAGTTCTTC
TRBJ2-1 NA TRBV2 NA CASRIQGLAGNEQFF TGTGCCAGCAGGATTCAGGGTTTAGCTGGCAATGAGCAGTTCTTC
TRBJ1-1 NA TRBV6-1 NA CASSPLGANTEAFF TGTGCCAGCAGCCCTCTAGGGGCGAACACTGAAGCTTTCTTT
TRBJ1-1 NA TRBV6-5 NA CASRTQGEAFF TGTGCCAGCAGGACCCAGGGTGAAGCTTTCTTT
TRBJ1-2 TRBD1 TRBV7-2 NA CASSLGTGSGYTF TGTGCCAGCAGCTTAGGGACAGGGAGTGGCTACACCTTC
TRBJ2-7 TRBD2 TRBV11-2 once CASSLRLAGPGYEQYF TGTGCCAGCAGCTTAAGACTAGCGGGCCCCGGGTACGAGCAGTACTTC
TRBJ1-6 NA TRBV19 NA CASSLRGESPLHF TGTGCCAGTAGTCTCCGGGGGGAATCACCCCTCCACTTT
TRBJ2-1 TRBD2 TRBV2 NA CASSKLAGGDNEQFF TGTGCCAGCAGTAAATTAGCGGGAGGGGACAATGAGCAGTTCTTC
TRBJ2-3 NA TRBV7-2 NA CASSLGWLATTDTQYF TGTGCCAGCAGCTTAGGGTGGCTAGCGACCACAGATACGCAGTATTTT
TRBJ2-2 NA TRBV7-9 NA CASSLDPAGTGELFF TGTGCCAGCAGCCTCGACCCAGCGGGCACCGGGGAGCTGTTTTTT
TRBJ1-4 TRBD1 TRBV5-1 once CASSAGTGGEKLFF TGCGCCAGCAGCGCCGGGACAGGGGGGGAAAAACTGTTTTTT
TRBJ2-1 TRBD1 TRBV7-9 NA CAIPGQGANEQFF TGTGCTATTCCGGGACAGGGGGCCAATGAGCAGTTCTTC
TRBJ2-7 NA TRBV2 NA CASRDSQSESYEQYF TGTGCCAGCAGGGACTCCCAGTCAGAGTCCTACGAGCAGTACTTC
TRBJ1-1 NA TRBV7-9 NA CSSSLGPPGIQAFF TGTTCCAGCAGCCTAGGGCCCCCAGGGATACAAGCTTTCTTT
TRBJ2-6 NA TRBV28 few CASSPIEFSVAGANVLTF TGTGCCAGCAGTCCCATCGAATTTTCAGTTGCCGGGGCCAACGTCCTGACTTTC
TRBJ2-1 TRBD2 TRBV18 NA CASSRGLADNEQFF TGTGCCAGCTCACGTGGACTAGCGGACAATGAGCAGTTCTTC
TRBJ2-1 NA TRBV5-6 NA CASSFGDLSFEQFF TGTGCCAGCAGCTTCGGAGATTTGAGCTTTGAGCAGTTCTTC
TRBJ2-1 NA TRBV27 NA CASSLAAYNEQFF TGTGCCAGCAGTTTAGCAGCCTACAATGAGCAGTTCTTC
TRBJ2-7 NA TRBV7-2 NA CASSNLGESYEQYF TGTGCCAGCAGCAATCTCGGGGAGAGCTACGAGCAGTACTTC
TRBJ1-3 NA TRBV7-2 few CASSSGTAGSGNTIYF TGTGCCAGCAGCTCAGGGACCGCGGGATCTGGAAACACCATATATTTT
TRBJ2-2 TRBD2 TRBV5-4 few CASSFRGGTGELFF TGTGCCAGCAGCTTCCGCGGGGGCACCGGGGAGCTGTTTTTT
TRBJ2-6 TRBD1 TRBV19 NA CASRTGSRANVLTF TGTGCCAGTAGGACAGGGAGTAGGGCCAACGTCCTGACTTTC